This TCR beta chain was sequenced during a study of radiation and T cells in renal cell carcinoma. Study observations and caveats: In nephrectomy-only tumors, top 100 clonotypes averaged roughly 40%, versus around 54% irradiated. Pretreatment tumor biopsies were lacking, so baseline clonotypes are unknown. Dominant CDR3 motifs occupied more repertoire in irradiated than control tumors. Tumor samples were small regions of approximately 1.1 g.

Generated by immunoSEQ multiplex PCR, the TCRdb table keeps only in-frame clones and is missing some. The sample has 10,000 to 15,000 clones; 25% to 35% are singletons. Treatment meaning: 15 Gy SBRT to primary tumor, nephrectomy 4 weeks later. In its sample, this clone was seen many times. Its matching antigen is unknown. The sample carries other DNA sequences with the same CDR3. CDR3 length: 10 amino acids. Deletions cut 5 bases from V and 11 bases from J, with 12 bases between. CDR1 and CDR2 (germline): GTSNPN, SVGIG (reference sequence). Sequencing used tumor tissue, obtained from a patient whose treatment included radiotherapy and nephrectomy. The source is a man aged 60 to 75 with renal cell carcinoma. V gene TRBV30 combines with J gene TRBJ1-1; the D gene is possibly TRBD1 (5 bases). The CDR3 loop is CAWGTGGAFF. CDR3 sequence (DNA): TGTGCCTGGGGTACAGGAGGCGCTTTCTTT.